The clone carrying this TCR beta chain was counted only a few times. Antigen specificity is unknown. Germline CDR1 reads SGHDT; CDR2 reads YYEEEE. The CDR3 has 13 amino acids. Trimming left V 4 bases short and J 8 bases short, with 13 bases between. This sample is part of a study of shared clonotypes between healthy human individuals. Whole-study findings and limits: The genetic and exposure-history diversity represented was limited by few donors.

Adults of Caucasian background living in Nashville, Tennessee made up all donors. Sequencing used immunoSEQ multiplex PCR; TCRdb keeps in-frame clones, though not all of them. Seen here are about 560,000 clones, 70% to 80% observed once, and the top ten hold 12%. The sequenced sample was PBMCs. The TCR comes from a woman aged 40 to 50 in good health. Some clones in this sample may be carry-over from other donors' samples. This chain links TRBV5-6 with TRBJ1-5, with D maybe TRBD1 (6 bases). The CDR3 nucleotides read TGTGCCAGCAGCATGACAGGAACGGAGCCCCAGCATTTT. Translating it yields CASSMTGTEPQHF. Combining the CDR3 with reference TRBV5-6 and TRBJ1-5 gives the whole variable domain DAGVTQSPTHLIKTRGQQVTLRCSPKSGHDTVSWYQQALGQGPQFIFQYYEEEERQRGNFPDRFSGHQFPNYSSELNVNALLLGDSALYLCASSMTGTEPQHFGDGTRLSIL.